This is a list of T cell receptor beta chains from one sample in a study of T cells in Graves' hyperthyroidism and ophthalmopathy. TCRdb processed the multiplex PCR reads anew with MiXCR; each CDR3 protein has one entry. The repertoire consists of fewer than 300,000 distinct CDR3 sequences, with approximately 14% occurring once and the leading ten covering 30%. The material sequenced was blood. These receptors came from a woman aged 50 to 65 with Graves' hyperthyroidism that later progressed to Graves' ophthalmopathy. Both conserved end residues are part of each CDR3. The order of the fields is J gene, V gene, D gene, clone size, CDR3 DNA, CDR3 protein. The D gene is left open where the match is weak. Size tells how often a clone was seen (once, few, many) or the class of an expanded clone, and some rows leave it out.

j_gene: TRBJ2-2
v_gene: TRBV24-1
d_gene: TRBD1
abundance: many
CDR3nt: TGTGCCACCAGACCCGGGACAGGTACCGGGGAGCTGTTTTTT
CDR3aa: CATRPGTGTGELFF

j_gene: TRBJ2-7
v_gene: TRBV20-1
d_gene: -
abundance: many
CDR3nt: TGCAGTGCTAGTGGGACGGCCTACGAGCAGTACTTC
CDR3aa: CSASGTAYEQYF

j_gene: TRBJ2-1
v_gene: TRBV12-3/TRBV12-4
d_gene: TRBD1
abundance: many
CDR3nt: TGTGCCAGCAGTCCGCTAGGGGACGGGACAGGGGTCAATGAGCAGTTCTTC
CDR3aa: CASSPLGDGTGVNEQFF

j_gene: TRBJ1-2
v_gene: TRBV20-1
d_gene: TRBD1
abundance: many
CDR3nt: TGCAGTGCTAGACACGCTCAGGGGGCTAACTATGGCTACACCTTC
CDR3aa: CSARHAQGANYGYTF

j_gene: TRBJ2-2
v_gene: TRBV2
d_gene: -
abundance: many
CDR3nt: TGTGCCAGCAATCAAGGAACCTGGGGCACCGGGGAGCTGTTTTTT
CDR3aa: CASNQGTWGTGELFF

j_gene: TRBJ1-5
v_gene: TRBV7-9
d_gene: -
abundance: few
CDR3nt: TGTGCCAGCAGCCTCGACGCTCAGCCCCAGCATTTT
CDR3aa: CASSLDAQPQHF

j_gene: TRBJ2-1
v_gene: TRBV19
d_gene: TRBD1
abundance: many
CDR3nt: TGTGCCAGTAGTGGACAAGGACAGGCCCACTACAATGAGCAGTTCTTC
CDR3aa: CASSGQGQAHYNEQFF

j_gene: TRBJ2-3
v_gene: TRBV12-3/TRBV12-4
d_gene: -
abundance: many
CDR3nt: TGTGCCAGCAGTGTAGCGGACCACACAGATACGCAGTATTTT
CDR3aa: CASSVADHTDTQYF

j_gene: TRBJ1-3
v_gene: TRBV9
d_gene: -
abundance: -
CDR3nt: TGTGCCAGCAGCCCCCTCGCCTTGGAGGGAAACACCATATATTTT
CDR3aa: CASSPLALEGNTIYF

j_gene: TRBJ2-1
v_gene: TRBV28
d_gene: TRBD2
abundance: many
CDR3nt: TGTGCCAGCAGTTTATGGACTAGCGGAGGGGATGAGCAGTTCTTC
CDR3aa: CASSLWTSGGDEQFF

j_gene: TRBJ1-4
v_gene: TRBV28
d_gene: -
abundance: many
CDR3nt: TGTGCCAGCAGTTTAGGAGGAGGTAATGAAAAACTGTTTTTT
CDR3aa: CASSLGGGNEKLFF

j_gene: TRBJ2-2
v_gene: TRBV6-1
d_gene: -
abundance: many
CDR3nt: TGTGCCAGCACTCCCAGGAGGGGTTTCACCGGGGAGCTGTTTTTT
CDR3aa: CASTPRRGFTGELFF

j_gene: TRBJ2-7
v_gene: TRBV28
d_gene: -
abundance: many
CDR3nt: TGTGCCAGCAGTTTATCGTCCGGGGGCCTAGCGGCCTACGAGCAGTACTTC
CDR3aa: CASSLSSGGLAAYEQYF

j_gene: TRBJ1-2
v_gene: TRBV10-2
d_gene: -
abundance: few
CDR3nt: TGCGCCAGCTCCCCAGGGGACGGCTATGGCTACACCTTC
CDR3aa: CASSPGDGYGYTF

j_gene: TRBJ2-7
v_gene: TRBV11-2
d_gene: -
abundance: many
CDR3nt: TGTGCCAGCAGCTTAGGATGGGATGGGGGTCGCGAGCAGTACTTC
CDR3aa: CASSLGWDGGREQYF

j_gene: TRBJ2-1
v_gene: TRBV27
d_gene: -
abundance: many
CDR3nt: TGTGCCAGCAGTTTCGGGTCCTACCCCCACAATGAGCAGTTCTTC
CDR3aa: CASSFGSYPHNEQFF

j_gene: TRBJ2-1
v_gene: TRBV7-3
d_gene: TRBD2
abundance: many
CDR3nt: TGTGCCAGCAGCCCCCCCCGTGAGGGGGCTAATAAGCGGGAGGGCCGTACGAACAATGAGCAGTTCTTC
CDR3aa: CASSPPREGANKREGRTNNEQFF

j_gene: TRBJ1-2
v_gene: TRBV5-1
d_gene: TRBD1
abundance: few
CDR3nt: TGCGCCAGCAGCCCTACAGGGGGCCACTATGGCTACACCTTC
CDR3aa: CASSPTGGHYGYTF

j_gene: TRBJ2-7
v_gene: TRBV7-9
d_gene: -
abundance: few
CDR3nt: TGTGCCAGCGACACCTCTGGTTTCTACGAGCAGTACTTC
CDR3aa: CASDTSGFYEQYF

j_gene: TRBJ2-7
v_gene: TRBV11-2
d_gene: -
abundance: many
CDR3nt: TGTGCCAGCAGGGCGCATGCGGGCCGCAACTCCTACGAGCAGTACTTC
CDR3aa: CASRAHAGRNSYEQYF

j_gene: TRBJ2-1
v_gene: TRBV5-8
d_gene: TRBD2
abundance: -
CDR3nt: TGTGCCAGCAGCCGACTAGCGGGAGGGCCTTATGAGCAGTTCTTC
CDR3aa: CASSRLAGGPYEQFF

j_gene: TRBJ2-1
v_gene: TRBV5-1
d_gene: TRBD2
abundance: many
CDR3nt: TGCGCCAGCAGCTTTAGCGGGTGGAGCTCCTACAATGAGCAGTTCTTC
CDR3aa: CASSFSGWSSYNEQFF

j_gene: TRBJ2-7
v_gene: TRBV7-3
d_gene: -
abundance: -
CDR3nt: TGTGCCAGCAACCGCCTGACGGGATACGAGCAGTACTTC
CDR3aa: CASNRLTGYEQYF

j_gene: TRBJ2-7
v_gene: TRBV29-1
d_gene: -
abundance: few
CDR3nt: TGCAGCGCCGCCCCACGACTGACTGCGGATTCCTACGAGCAGTACTTC
CDR3aa: CSAAPRLTADSYEQYF

j_gene: TRBJ1-1
v_gene: TRBV29-1
d_gene: -
abundance: many
CDR3nt: TGCAGCGTCACTCAGGGAAGGAGGGACACTGAAGCTTTCTTT
CDR3aa: CSVTQGRRDTEAFF

j_gene: TRBJ1-1
v_gene: TRBV19
d_gene: TRBD1
abundance: many
CDR3nt: TGTGCCAGTAGTTTCGGACAGGCGGCCCCGAACACTGAAGCTTTCTTT
CDR3aa: CASSFGQAAPNTEAFF

j_gene: TRBJ2-2
v_gene: TRBV5-1
d_gene: -
abundance: -
CDR3nt: TGCGCCACCAAAGCCGAGGACAGCAGATTCACCGGGGAGCTGTTTTTT
CDR3aa: CATKAEDSRFTGELFF

j_gene: TRBJ2-1
v_gene: TRBV15
d_gene: TRBD2
abundance: few
CDR3nt: TGTGCCACCAGCAGAGGACTAGCGGGTGACAATGAGCAGTTCTTC
CDR3aa: CATSRGLAGDNEQFF

j_gene: TRBJ2-7
v_gene: TRBV4-1
d_gene: -
abundance: few
CDR3nt: TGTGCCAGCAGCTCGGTAGCGGCGGCCTACGAGCAGTACTTC
CDR3aa: CASSSVAAAYEQYF

j_gene: TRBJ1-2
v_gene: TRBV29-1
d_gene: -
abundance: many
CDR3nt: TGCAGCGTTGAAGATCTTAGGGGATCAACGGGCTACACCTTC
CDR3aa: CSVEDLRGSTGYTF

j_gene: TRBJ1-3
v_gene: TRBV12-3/TRBV12-4
d_gene: TRBD1
abundance: many
CDR3nt: TGTGCCAGCAGCAGGGGGATAGACGGAAACACCATATATTTT
CDR3aa: CASSRGIDGNTIYF

j_gene: TRBJ2-7
v_gene: TRBV6-6
d_gene: -
abundance: -
CDR3nt: TGTGCCAGCAGTTACTGGGGCAGTTCTAACGAGCAGTACTTC
CDR3aa: CASSYWGSSNEQYF

j_gene: TRBJ2-1
v_gene: TRBV12-3/TRBV12-4
d_gene: -
abundance: many
CDR3nt: TGTGCCAGCAGTTTTAGTTACAATGAGCAGTTCTTC
CDR3aa: CASSFSYNEQFF

j_gene: TRBJ2-7
v_gene: TRBV6-1
d_gene: -
abundance: -
CDR3nt: TGTGCCAGTATAAGGGGTCACGAGCAGTACTTC
CDR3aa: CASIRGHEQYF

j_gene: TRBJ2-3
v_gene: TRBV19
d_gene: -
abundance: once
CDR3nt: TGTGCCAGTAGCCCCCTAGCGCCTAGCACAGATACGCAGTATTTT
CDR3aa: CASSPLAPSTDTQYF

j_gene: TRBJ2-1
v_gene: TRBV27
d_gene: TRBD2
abundance: many
CDR3nt: TGTGCCAGCAGTTATACTAGCGGGAGTGAGCAGTTCTTC
CDR3aa: CASSYTSGSEQFF

j_gene: TRBJ2-7
v_gene: TRBV7-9
d_gene: -
abundance: -
CDR3nt: TGTGCCAGCAGGTCGGGGACCGACTACGAGCAGTACTTC
CDR3aa: CASRSGTDYEQYF

j_gene: TRBJ2-5
v_gene: TRBV7-2
d_gene: -
abundance: many
CDR3nt: TGTGCCAGCAGCTTGGGTGGGACCCAGTACTTC
CDR3aa: CASSLGGTQYF

j_gene: TRBJ1-6
v_gene: TRBV24-1
d_gene: -
abundance: -
CDR3nt: TGTGCCACCAGTTCACAACCTAATTCACCCCTCCACTTT
CDR3aa: CATSSQPNSPLHF

j_gene: TRBJ2-7
v_gene: TRBV20-1
d_gene: TRBD2
abundance: many
CDR3nt: TGCAGTGCTTCCGGGACTAGCGGGAGACTTGACTACGAGCAGTACTTC
CDR3aa: CSASGTSGRLDYEQYF

j_gene: TRBJ1-6
v_gene: TRBV12-3/TRBV12-4
d_gene: -
abundance: many
CDR3nt: TGTGCCAGCAGGGTAGCGGATTCACCCCTCCACTTT
CDR3aa: CASRVADSPLHF

j_gene: TRBJ1-5
v_gene: TRBV30
d_gene: -
abundance: many
CDR3nt: TGTGCCTGGAGTGGGGATCGTGGGAATCAGCCCCAGCATTTT
CDR3aa: CAWSGDRGNQPQHF

j_gene: TRBJ1-2
v_gene: TRBV28
d_gene: TRBD1
abundance: -
CDR3nt: TGTGCCAGCAGTTCCAGGGGGCTGGGTGGCTACACCTTC
CDR3aa: CASSSRGLGGYTF

j_gene: TRBJ2-1
v_gene: TRBV11-2
d_gene: TRBD1
abundance: many
CDR3nt: TGTGCCAGCAGCCCCGACAGGGGGGCCTACAATGAGCAGTTCTTC
CDR3aa: CASSPDRGAYNEQFF